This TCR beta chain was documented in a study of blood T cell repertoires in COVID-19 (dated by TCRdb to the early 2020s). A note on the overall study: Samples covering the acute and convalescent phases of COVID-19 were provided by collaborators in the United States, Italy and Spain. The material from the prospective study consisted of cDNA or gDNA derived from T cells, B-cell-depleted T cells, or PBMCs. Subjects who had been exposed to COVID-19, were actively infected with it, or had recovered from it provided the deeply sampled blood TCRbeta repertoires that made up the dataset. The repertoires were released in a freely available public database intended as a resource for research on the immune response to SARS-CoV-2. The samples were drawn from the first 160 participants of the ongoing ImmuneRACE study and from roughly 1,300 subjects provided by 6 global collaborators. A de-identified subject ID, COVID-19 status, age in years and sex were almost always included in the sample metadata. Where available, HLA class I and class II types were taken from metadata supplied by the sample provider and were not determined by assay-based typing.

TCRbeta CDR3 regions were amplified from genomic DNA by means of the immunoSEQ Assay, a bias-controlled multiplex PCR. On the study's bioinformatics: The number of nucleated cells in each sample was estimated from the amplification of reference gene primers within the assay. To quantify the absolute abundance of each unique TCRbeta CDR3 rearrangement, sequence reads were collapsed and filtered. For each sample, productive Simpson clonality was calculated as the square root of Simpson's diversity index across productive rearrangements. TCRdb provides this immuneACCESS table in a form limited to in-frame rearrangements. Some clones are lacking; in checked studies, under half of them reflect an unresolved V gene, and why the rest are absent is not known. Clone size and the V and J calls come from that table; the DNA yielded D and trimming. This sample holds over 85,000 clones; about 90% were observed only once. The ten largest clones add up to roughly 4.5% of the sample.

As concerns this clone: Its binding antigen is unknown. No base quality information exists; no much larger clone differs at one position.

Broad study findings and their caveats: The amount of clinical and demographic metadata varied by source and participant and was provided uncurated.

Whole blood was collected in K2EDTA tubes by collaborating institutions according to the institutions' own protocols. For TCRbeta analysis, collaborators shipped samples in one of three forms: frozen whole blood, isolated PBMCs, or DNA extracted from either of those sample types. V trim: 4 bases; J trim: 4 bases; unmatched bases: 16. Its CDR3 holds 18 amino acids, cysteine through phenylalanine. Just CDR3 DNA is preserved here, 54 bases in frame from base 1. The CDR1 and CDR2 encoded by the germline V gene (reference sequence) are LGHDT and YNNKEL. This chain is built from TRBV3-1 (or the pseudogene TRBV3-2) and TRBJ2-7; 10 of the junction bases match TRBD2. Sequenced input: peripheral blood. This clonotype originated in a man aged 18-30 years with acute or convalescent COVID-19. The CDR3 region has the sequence CASSPPEGLAGGGYEQYF. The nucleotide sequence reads TGTGCCAGCAGCCCCCCCGAGGGGTTAGCGGGAGGTGGGTACGAGCAGTACTTC.